Below are 25 T cell receptor beta chains sequenced from a single sample in a study of PD-1 blockade in classical Hodgkin lymphoma. With no exception, relapse followed autologous stem cell transplantation in all patients, and brentuximab vedotin exposure varied. The data were produced by immunoSEQ multiplex PCR, yet TCRdb's version contains in-frame clones alone and is incomplete. Of 43,000 or so clones listed, around 70% are singletons. Sequenced material: peripheral blood mononuclear cells (PBMCs), taken at baseline. Receptors originate from a human donor with classical Hodgkin lymphoma.

The chain carries TRBV28 and TRBJ2-7; D unclear. The CDR3 has 14 amino acids. Germline CDR1 and CDR2: MDHEN and SYDVKM. V was trimmed by 6 bases and J by 0 bases, leaving 12 bases between them. The CDR3 coding sequence is TGTGCCAGCAGCATAGGGTACGGCTCCTACGAGCAGTACTTC. It yields the protein CASSIGYGSYEQYF.

This chain connects TRBV19 to TRBJ2-3; D may be TRBD1 or TRBD2 (5 bases each). Trimming cost V 7 bases and J 1 base, with 15 bases left between them. This CDR3 spans 15 amino acids. Looked up from germline, CDR1 is LNHDA and CDR2 is SQIVND (reference sequence). CDR3 sequence (DNA): TGTGCCAGTAATAAGGGACCACCGGGCACAGATACGCAGTATTTT. It translates to CASNKGPPGTDTQYF.

V usage is TRBV5-6 and J usage is TRBJ2-5; 8 bases fit TRBD2. The V gene's germline CDR1 is SGHDT and CDR2 YYEEEE. Trimming took 1 base from V and 0 from J; bases not matched to a gene: 2. The CDR3 runs 15 residues. The CDR3 region has the DNA TGTGCCAGCAGCTTGCGGGGGGGGTACCAAGAGACCCAGTACTTC. Translation: CASSLRGGYQETQYF. Combining the CDR3 with reference TRBV5-6 and TRBJ2-5 gives the whole variable domain DAGVTQSPTHLIKTRGQQVTLRCSPKSGHDTVSWYQQALGQGPQFIFQYYEEEERQRGNFPDRFSGHQFPNYSSELNVNALLLGDSALYLCASSLRGGYQETQYFGPGTRLLVL.

This sequence joins TRBV30 and TRBJ2-7; 9 positions agree with TRBD1. V shed 4 bases, J shed 7 bases, and the junction held 17 bases outside the gene matches. The germline V gene encodes CDR1 GTSNPN and CDR2 SVGIG (reference sequence). The CDR3 is made up of 16 amino acids. CDR3 DNA: TGTGCCTGGATTCCCCTCGTAGGACAGGGGACTTGGGAGCAGTACTTC. This codes for CAWIPLVGQGTWEQYF.

The chain combines TRBV2 with TRBJ2-3, with 7 bases lining up with TRBD2. V shed 3 bases, J shed 1 base, and the junction held 4 bases outside the gene matches. This CDR3 spans 15 amino acids. Germline CDR1 and CDR2: SNHLY and FYNNEI. Here the CDR3 reads CASSDPGGGTDTQYF. CDR3 DNA sequence: TGTGCCAGCAGTGACCCGGGAGGCGGCACAGATACGCAGTATTTT.

This chain joins TRBV5-1 and TRBJ2-2; 8 nucleotides match TRBD1. This CDR3 region has 18 residues. V shed 1 base and J 5 bases; nucleotides not matched to a gene: 13. CDR1 SGHRS and CDR2 YFSETQ come from the germline V gene. CDR3 DNA: TGCGCCAGCAGCTTGTCCCATATCTTCACAGGGGGAACCGGGGAGCTGTTTTTT. It is translated as CASSLSHIFTGGTGELFF.

The gene calls are TRBV28 and TRBJ1-1; 8 positions match TRBD1. The CDR3 is made up of 15 amino acids. The V segment lost 4 bases and the J segment 0 bases; nucleotides outside the gene matches: 4. Per germline, CDR1 MDHEN and CDR2 SYDVKM. In DNA form, the CDR3 reads TGTGCCAGCAGTTCCCTCAGGGGGCTGAACACTGAAGCTTTCTTT. It encodes CASSSLRGLNTEAFF.

This chain connects TRBV5-4 to TRBJ2-1, with 8 bases lining up with TRBD2. The CDR3 is 15 residues long. J lost 4 bases, V lost 0 bases, and 3 bases had no gene match. Per the germline V gene, CDR1 is SGHNT and CDR2 is YYREEE (reference sequence). This chain's CDR3 is CASSLGLAGYNEQFF. CDR3 in DNA: TGTGCCAGCAGCTTGGGGCTAGCGGGTTACAATGAGCAGTTCTTC. The complete variable domain, with remaining parts taken from reference TRBV5-4 and TRBJ2-1, reads ETGVTQSPTHLIKTRGQQVTLRCSSQSGHNTVSWYQQALGQGPQFIFQYYREEENGRGNFPPRFSGLQFPNYSSELNVNALELDDSALYLCASSLGLAGYNEQFFGPGTRLTVL.

The sample holds one count of this clone. The J gene is TRBJ1-1, the V gene TRBV7-9; D uncertain. Trimming left V 3 bases short and J 1 base short, with 12 bases between. The CDR3 spans 15 residues. CDR1 SEHNR and CDR2 FQNEAQ come from the germline V gene (reference sequence). This CDR3 reads CASSFLRTGNTEAFF. Here the CDR3 DNA reads TGTGCCAGCAGCTTCTTAAGGACGGGGAACACTGAAGCTTTCTTT.

The V and J genes are TRBV6-5 and TRBJ1-3; 9 bases are shared with TRBD1. This CDR3 has 14 amino acids. The V gene's germline CDR1 is MNHEY and CDR2 SVGAGI. V shed 6 bases, J shed 6 bases, and the junction held 6 bases outside the gene matches. CDR3 in amino acids: CASSLQGAENTIYF. CDR3 nucleotide sequence: TGTGCCAGCAGCCTACAGGGGGCTGAAAACACCATATATTTT.

This sequence joins TRBV5-4 and TRBJ2-2; D is unclear. There are 12 residues in the CDR3. Trimming shortened V by 4 bases and J by 6 bases, and 7 bases separated the two germline ends. CDR1 and CDR2 (germline): SGHNT, YYREEE (reference sequence). In nucleotides, the CDR3 is TGTGCCAGCAGCCCAATCGCCGGGGAGCTGTTTTTT. Its protein product is CASSPIAGELFF.

The genes are TRBV5-1 and TRBJ1-2; unclear D gene. V was clipped by 3 bases and J by 8 bases, with 14 bases between them. The CDR3 is 13 residues long. In germline, CDR1 is SGHRS, CDR2 YFSETQ. CDR3 DNA sequence: TGCGCCAGCAGCTACCGGGTCTCAGGAGGCTACACCTTC. Amino acids: CASSYRVSGGYTF.

The chain is built from TRBV23-1 and TRBJ2-6; D is tentatively TRBD1 or TRBD2 (5 bases each). TRBV23-1 falls under the ORF class, with uncertain function. This CDR3 contains 19 residues. Trimming took 1 base from V and 0 from J, leaving 16 bases between them. The DNA for the CDR3 is TGCGCCAGCAGTCAATTTGAAGGAGGACAAGACTCTGGGGCCAACGTCCTGACTTTC. Encoded protein: CASSQFEGGQDSGANVLTF.

The rearrangement joins TRBV6-5 to TRBJ1-1; D unresolved. Germline CDR1 MNHEY, CDR2 SVGAGI. Trimming cost V 0 bases and J 3 bases, with 11 bases left between them. There are 15 residues in the CDR3. CDR3 in amino acids: CASSYSELPDTEAFF. The CDR3 bases are TGTGCCAGCAGTTACTCGGAACTACCGGACACTGAAGCTTTCTTT.

The chain joins TRBV9 to TRBJ2-7; TRBD2 matches 7 bases. The junction had 4 bases not matched to a gene; V was cut back by 3 bases and J by 1 base. The CDR3 covers 14 residues. Germline CDR1 SGDLS, CDR2 YYNGEE. The CDR3 coding sequence is TGTGCCAGCAGCGGTCTAGCGGTATCCTACGAGCAGTACTTC. This encodes CASSGLAVSYEQYF.

The chain uses TRBV4-2 and TRBJ2-7; TRBD1 is a possible D gene (5 bases). The germline V gene encodes CDR1 LGHNA and CDR2 YNFKEQ. This CDR3 has 16 amino acids. Trimming cost V 0 bases and J 7 bases, with 19 bases left between them. CDR3 loop: CASSQDGPPRAVEQYF. DNA for the CDR3: TGTGCCAGCAGCCAAGACGGCCCGCCCAGGGCGGTTGAGCAGTACTTC.

The chain is built from TRBV29-1 and TRBJ1-1, with D unresolved. V dropped 6 bases and J dropped 0 bases, with 17 bases sitting between them. Germline CDR1 and CDR2: SQVTM and ANQGSEA. The CDR3 covers 15 residues. In DNA form, the CDR3 reads TGCAGCGTGCCCAAGGGCTCCGTCATGAACACTGAAGCTTTCTTT. Its protein is CSVPKGSVMNTEAFF.

This clone has just a few counts. The chain links TRBV10-1 to TRBJ1-1; D not certain. The CDR3 spans 13 residues. Looked up from germline, CDR1 is WNHNN and CDR2 is SYGVQD (reference sequence). V lost 6 bases, J lost 1 base, and 9 bases lay in between. The CDR3 nucleotides read TGCGCCAGCAGCCTGACGGAGAACACTGAAGCTTTCTTT. It encodes CASSLTENTEAFF.

This sequence joins TRBV18 and TRBJ1-6, with TRBD1 matching over 7 bases. Germline V CDR1 and CDR2: KGHSH, LQKENI. The ends lost 4 bases at V and 5 bases at J; junction bases unmatched: 2. CDR3 size: 14 residues. The CDR3 nucleotides read TGTGCCAGCTCACTTGGACAGGATAATTCACCCCTCCACTTT. Translation: CASSLGQDNSPLHF.

This chain joins TRBV6-1 and TRBJ2-1; 9 positions match TRBD2. J lost 9 bases, V lost 8 bases, and 11 bases had no gene match. This CDR3 is built from 14 residues. Germline-derived CDR1 and CDR2 are MNHNS and SASEGT. CDR3 loop: CASQTRKAGGEQFF. In DNA, the CDR3 is TGTGCCAGCCAAACTCGAAAAGCGGGGGGTGAGCAGTTCTTC.

The V gene is TRBV5-1, the J gene TRBJ2-1; the D gene is possibly TRBD2 (5 bases). The CDR3 has 15 residues. V was shortened by 0 bases and J by 2 bases, with 9 bases between the two germline ends. CDR1 and CDR2 (germline): SGHRS, YFSETQ. The CDR3 region has the DNA TGCGCCAGCAGCTTGGACGGGGTAACCTACAATGAGCAGTTCTTC. It translates to CASSLDGVTYNEQFF.

The V call is TRBV27, the J call TRBJ2-2; a weak D match, TRBD1 (7 bases). Germline-derived CDR1 and CDR2 are MNHEY and SMNVEV (reference sequence). CDR3 size: 15 residues. The V end was cut by 8 bases, the J end by 1 base, with 14 bases between. The CDR3 is CASAGQRKNTGELFF. The DNA for the CDR3 is TGTGCCAGCGCGGGACAGAGAAAGAACACCGGGGAGCTGTTTTTT.

V usage is TRBV6-5 and J usage is TRBJ1-1, with unresolved D. V lost 2 bases and J 10 bases, leaving 17 bases between the germline ends. This CDR3 contains 14 residues. From germline, CDR1 is MNHEY and CDR2 SVGAGI. DNA for the CDR3: TGTGCCAGCAGTTACGGGCGGGCCTCTTTGGTAGCTTTCTTT. Translated: CASSYGRASLVAFF.

The genes are TRBV28 and TRBJ2-1, with D tentatively TRBD1 (6 bases). The germline V and J ends were trimmed by 4 bases and 2 bases, with 15 bases remaining between them. The CDR3 sequence is 16 residues long. From germline, CDR1 is MDHEN and CDR2 SYDVKM. CDR3 sequence (DNA): TGTGCCAGCAGTTCAGCCGGGACACAAACCTACAATGAGCAGTTCTTC. Protein sequence: CASSSAGTQTYNEQFF.

This clone came up once. V gene TRBV28 combines with J gene TRBJ1-1; no reliable D call. Trimming cost V 6 bases and J 4 bases, with 6 bases left between them. The CDR3 has 11 amino acids. Germline CDR1 and CDR2: MDHEN and SYDVKM. The CDR3 nucleotides are TGTGCCAGCAGCCAGTTCACTGAAGCTTTCTTT. This encodes CASSQFTEAFF.